Following are 8 T cell receptor beta chains from one sample sequenced in a study of blood T cells in healthy people across ages. It was with a sample-barcoded 5' primer and a J-beta primer mix that a second PCR of roughly 7 to 12 cycles was run. TCRdb ran MiXCR on the 5' RACE reads and lists one entry per CDR3 protein. Of about 1.5 million distinct CDR3 sequences in the sample, approximately 42% were seen once. Sequencing was carried out using blood. These receptors originate from a woman between 18 and 29 years old in good health.

V is TRBV6-5 and J is TRBJ2-1, with D unresolved. This CDR3 has 16 amino acids. Per the germline V gene, CDR1 is MNHEY and CDR2 is SVGAGI. Trimming pared 0 bases from V and 3 bases from J, leaving 12 bases between. The CDR3 sequence is CASSYSRQKLYNEQFF. In nucleotides, the CDR3 is TGTGCCAGCAGTTACTCGAGGCAGAAACTCTACAATGAGCAGTTCTTC.

V usage is TRBV7-2 and J usage is TRBJ1-1; D not resolved. Germline assignment: CDR1 SGHTA and CDR2 FQGNSA. Trimming removed 4 bases at V and 5 bases at J, with 11 bases between. The CDR3 has 13 amino acids. CDR3 in DNA: TGTGCCAGCAGCTGGGCGGAGGGTACTGAAGCTTTCTTT. Amino acid sequence: CASSWAEGTEAFF.

This clonotype was seen more than once but under ten times. The gene calls are TRBV7-8 and TRBJ1-5, with 7 bases identical to TRBD1. The CDR3 extends over 15 amino acids. The V and J ends lost 5 bases and 3 bases, in that order; junction bases with no gene match: 7. CDR1 is SGHVS, CDR2 FQNEAQ, per germline. This chain's CDR3 is CASSNAGQFNQPQHF. The CDR3 region has the DNA TGTGCCAGCAGCAACGCGGGACAGTTCAATCAGCCCCAGCATTTT.

The V gene is TRBV27, the J gene TRBJ1-2; TRBD1 might be the D (5 bases). The CDR3 has 15 amino acids. Germline V gene lookup returns CDR1 MNHEY and CDR2 SMNVEV (reference sequence). V was shortened by 6 bases and J by 7 bases, with 21 bases between the two germline ends. The CDR3 nucleotides are TGTGCCAGCAGCTTACTTTCGGCAGGGAGTACTGGCTACACCTTC. Residues: CASSLLSAGSTGYTF.

The rearrangement uses TRBV10-3 and TRBJ2-6, with D perhaps matching TRBD1 (5 bases). The CDR3 is made up of 15 amino acids. Germline CDR1 and CDR2: ENHRY and SYGVKD. With 7 bases removed from V and 2 bases from J, the gap between germline ends came to 12 bases. CDR3 bases: TGTGCCATCAACTTAGGGGAACCTGGGGCCAACGTCCTGACTTTC. Its protein product is CAINLGEPGANVLTF.

For this clonotype: A much larger clone lies one base from this, so it may be a read error. V usage is TRBV4-1 and J usage is TRBJ1-2, with D possibly being TRBD1 (6 bases). The CDR3 is 14 amino acids. Germline CDR1 is MGHRA and CDR2 is YSYEKL. This CDR3 reads CASSQERGRDGFTF. The CDR3 nucleotides read TGCGCCAGCAGCCAAGAGCGGGGGCGCGATGGCTTCACCTTC.

This clonotype was seen a handful of times. The CDR3 reads CASSGFSLNQETQYF. Here the CDR3 DNA reads TGTGCCAGCAGCGGGTTTTCCCTGAATCAAGAGACCCAGTACTTC. The V gene is TRBV5-6, the J gene TRBJ2-5; no clear D. From germline, CDR1 is SGHDT and CDR2 YYEEEE. V lost 4 bases, J lost 2 bases, and 15 bases lay in between. The CDR3 consists of 15 residues.

This chain links TRBV4-2 with TRBJ2-7; no definite D call. Germline V gene data show CDR1 as LGHNA and CDR2 as YNFKEQ. This CDR3 spans 17 amino acids. Trimming pared 4 bases from V and 0 bases from J, leaving 19 bases between. CDR3 DNA: TGTGCCAGCAGCCGCTTCCAGAACCAGGATACCTCCTACGAGCAGTACTTC. Its protein is CASSRFQNQDTSYEQYF.